The sequence of this T cell receptor (beta chain) was determined in a study of shared clonotypes between healthy human individuals. None of the donors, who were healthy HIV-negative adults, had recently had acute infections or vaccinations. Sequencing used immunoSEQ multiplex PCR; TCRdb keeps in-frame clones, though not all of them. The sample has fewer than 1.4 million clones; around three quarters are singletons. Trimming shortened V by 4 bases and J by 5 bases, and 9 bases separated the two germline ends. Germline-derived CDR1 and CDR2 are SGHTA and FQGTGA. This CDR3 region has 13 residues. This receptor was taken from a man between 18 and 29 years old in good health. Some clones in this sample may be carry-over from other donors' samples. Sample: memory CD4+ T cells from PBMCs. The subset is: CD45RA-negative fraction. V gene TRBV7-3 combines with J gene TRBJ2-4; no firm D call. The CDR3 loop reads CASSSGPENIQYF. CDR3 in DNA: TGTGCCAGCAGCTCCGGGCCTGAAAACATTCAGTACTTC.